The present entry profiles one T cell receptor beta chain with its context. This clonotype showed up many times. Its antigen is not yet known. Base qualities are not recorded, but no much larger clone differs from it by a single base. Moderately to severely active disease, a Clinical Activity Score of at least 3, a NOSPECS grade of at least 4, and a duration under 3 months were present in ophthalmopathy patients. Any patient with an uncontrolled infection, another autoimmune disease, pregnancy or lactation was excluded. Diagnoses relied on clinical symptoms, serum thyroxine and TRAb, thyroid ultrasound and orbital computed tomography. PBMCs were separated from 8 to 10 ml of fresh peripheral blood using Ficoll-Paque density gradient centrifugation. Trizol reagent was used to extract total RNA, and RNA quality was then checked on an Agilent 2100 Bioanalyzer. TCR beta CDR3 regions were amplified from RNA transcripts. The TCR CDR3 was subjected to a first round of RT-PCR using the HTBI primer set and the Qiagen OneStep RT-PCR kit. Libraries were constructed in a second round of multiplex PCR, after which size selection and purification were performed. Paired-end sequencing of the libraries was performed with 100 bp reads on an Illumina HiSeq2000. The original methods were these. Raw data were processed with SOAPnuke, discarding reads with adapters, uncalled bases, mean Phred below 15, or no exact constant-primer or identifier match. COPE v1.2.5 was used to merge high-quality paired reads, and clonotypes were defined as unique nucleotide sequences. MiTCR v1.1 was used to align the clonotypes against IMGT TRBV, TRBD and TRBJ reference segments. Only V-J combinations with frequency above 0.0001, covering about 99% of repertoires, were analysed. The TCS score was defined as F50 (clonal expansion) divided by E x V (chaos), with BLOSUM62-based TCRdist calculated between CDR3 peptides within each V-J. Welch's t-statistics and random forest reduced 500 to 550 V-J features to about 13, which were used in a naive Bayes classifier (R e1071). The public reads were run again by TCRdb, first through fastp at Q25 and then through MiXCR, and only productive beta chains were kept. Identical CDR3 protein sequences are pooled into one entry, listed with their most common genes and DNA. The authors' filters were not applied to this entry. A total of approximately 300,000 distinct CDR3 sequences appear in this sample, 15% to 20% of them only once. Around 55% of the sample is held by the ten biggest clonotypes.

This sample was included in a study of T cells in Graves' hyperthyroidism and ophthalmopathy (dated by TCRdb to the late 2010s). Notes on the research overall: Peripheral blood samples were taken at initial diagnosis, before any treatment was given. In several Graves' hyperthyroidism patients, the study also compared T-cell repertoires from thyroid tissue with T-cell repertoires from blood. TCR V-J signatures able to tell the groups apart were searched for in a discovery cohort of 90 to 100 patients, of whom roughly 42 had Graves' ophthalmopathy and 57 had stable Graves' hyperthyroidism. An independent validation cohort of 18 to 20 hyperthyroidism patients and some 15 patients who later progressed to ophthalmopathy tested prospective prediction of ophthalmopathy. According to the paper, TCR Vbeta CDR3 sequencing was carried out on around 140 peripheral blood samples, which came from fewer than 50 ophthalmopathy, under 80 hyperthyroidism and roughly 17 progressor patients. After blood sampling, hyperthyroidism patients were treated with methimazole at a starting dose of 30 mg daily, and ophthalmopathy patients were treated with high-dose intravenous methylprednisolone. The 75 to 100 discovery patients were randomly split 7:3 into training and test sets.

The paper's findings and limits, for the study overall: Sample size was not statistically predetermined, and investigators were not blinded to group allocation. A 13 V-J signature model separated ophthalmopathy from stable hyperthyroidism, with about 88% sensitivity and around 84% specificity in cross-validation and 80%/75% in testing. Most expanded thyroid clonotypes (frequency above 0.001) were also found in blood, which suggests that blood repertoires may mirror thyroid immune responses. In validation, progression to ophthalmopathy was predicted by the model with more than 65% sensitivity and 72% to 80% specificity, a median of roughly six months before onset.

CDR1 and CDR2 are drawn from the germline V gene: SGHTA, FQGNSA. V is cut back by 5 bases and J by 1 base, with 12 bases in the junction unmatched. The CDR3 runs 17 amino acids, cysteine and phenylalanine included. Here the CDR3 DNA is all that survives: 51 bases in frame from base 1. This clonotype was obtained from a woman aged 55-69 years with Graves' ophthalmopathy. Sequencing was done on a sample of blood. Here the chain combines TRBV7-2 and TRBJ2-7, with TRBD2 identical over 9 junction bases. The CDR3 reads CASSPPNQLAGSYEQYF. The sequenced DNA is TGTGCCAGCAGCCCACCAAATCAGCTAGCGGGATCCTACGAGCAGTACTTC.